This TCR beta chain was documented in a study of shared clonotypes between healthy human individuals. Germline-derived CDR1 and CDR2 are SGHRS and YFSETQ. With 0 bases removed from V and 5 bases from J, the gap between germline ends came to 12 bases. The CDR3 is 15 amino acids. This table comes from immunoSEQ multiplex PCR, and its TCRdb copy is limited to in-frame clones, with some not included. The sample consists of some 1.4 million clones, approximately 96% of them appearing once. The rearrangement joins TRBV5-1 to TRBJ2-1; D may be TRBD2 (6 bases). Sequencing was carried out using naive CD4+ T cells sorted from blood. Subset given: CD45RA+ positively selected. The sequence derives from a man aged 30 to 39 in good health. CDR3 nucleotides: TGCGCCAGCAGCTTGGAGTCGGGAGCCCACAATGAGCAGTTCTTC. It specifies CASSLESGAHNEQFF.